This is a list of T cell receptor beta chains from one sample in a study of post-analysis software for immune sequencing data. MiXCR, applied by TCRdb to the PCR reads, yields one record per CDR3 protein. The sample shows a few hundred thousand distinct CDR3 sequences, around 37% of them seen only once. Sequencing used blood. The origin of the receptors is a girl aged 5 to 17 with multiple sclerosis. Each CDR3 is given with its conserved first and last residue. The D gene is left open where the match is weak. Clone size is not always given. Where it is, it says once, few, many or a class for expanded clones.

V gene: TRBV5-4; D gene: NA; CDR3 length: 15; J gene: TRBJ1-4; clone size: NA; CDR3 protein: CASSEVGRGDEKLFF; CDR3 DNA: TGTGCCAGCAGCGAGGTTGGCAGGGGAGACGAAAAACTGTTTTTT
V gene: TRBV19; D gene: NA; CDR3 length: 15; J gene: TRBJ2-1; clone size: once; CDR3 protein: CASSMGAGPYNEQFF; CDR3 DNA: TGTGCCAGTAGTATGGGGGCAGGACCCTACAATGAGCAGTTCTTC
V gene: TRBV6-5; D gene: TRBD1; CDR3 length: 14; J gene: TRBJ1-2; clone size: NA; CDR3 protein: CASSSGQNNYGYTF; CDR3 DNA: TGTGCCAGCAGTTCGGGACAGAATAACTATGGCTACACCTTC
V gene: TRBV20-1; D gene: NA; CDR3 length: 14; J gene: TRBJ2-1; clone size: NA; CDR3 protein: CSAAPTARYNEQFF; CDR3 DNA: TGCAGTGCTGCCCCCACCGCCCGCTACAATGAGCAGTTCTTC
V gene: TRBV28; D gene: TRBD1; CDR3 length: 14; J gene: TRBJ1-4; clone size: NA; CDR3 protein: CASSLQGINEKLFF; CDR3 DNA: TGTGCCAGCAGCCTACAGGGGATTAATGAAAAACTGTTTTTT
V gene: TRBV20-1; D gene: NA; CDR3 length: 14; J gene: TRBJ1-5; clone size: few; CDR3 protein: CSAKGFGSNQPQHF; CDR3 DNA: TGCAGTGCTAAGGGGTTCGGAAGCAATCAGCCCCAGCATTTT
V gene: TRBV20-1; D gene: NA; CDR3 length: 15; J gene: TRBJ2-6; clone size: few; CDR3 protein: CSASDRNSGANVLTF; CDR3 DNA: TGCAGTGCTAGCGACCGCAACTCTGGGGCCAACGTCCTGACTTTC
V gene: TRBV28; D gene: NA; CDR3 length: 15; J gene: TRBJ2-3; clone size: few; CDR3 protein: CASSSRGLGTDTQYF; CDR3 DNA: TGTGCCAGCAGTTCCCGCGGTCTTGGGACTGATACGCAGTATTTT
V gene: TRBV29-1; D gene: NA; CDR3 length: 16; J gene: TRBJ2-5; clone size: once; CDR3 protein: CSVGPPKGYGLETQYF; CDR3 DNA: TGCAGCGTTGGGCCCCCCAAGGGGTATGGATTAGAGACCCAGTACTTC
V gene: TRBV6-5; D gene: NA; CDR3 length: 16; J gene: TRBJ1-1; clone size: NA; CDR3 protein: CASSYSIGRGNTEAFF; CDR3 DNA: TGTGCCAGCAGTTACTCAATCGGGAGGGGGAACACTGAAGCTTTCTTT
V gene: TRBV4-2; D gene: NA; CDR3 length: 15; J gene: TRBJ2-3; clone size: once; CDR3 protein: CASGHKRGQADTQYF; CDR3 DNA: TGTGCCAGCGGCCATAAGCGGGGACAGGCAGATACGCAGTATTTT
V gene: TRBV15; D gene: NA; CDR3 length: 16; J gene: TRBJ2-1; clone size: NA; CDR3 protein: CATSRDPVRGANEQFF; CDR3 DNA: TGTGCCACCAGCAGAGATCCCGTCAGGGGTGCAAATGAGCAGTTCTTC
V gene: TRBV27; D gene: TRBD1; CDR3 length: 17; J gene: TRBJ2-1; clone size: many; CDR3 protein: CASSKRPGQGAYNEQFF; CDR3 DNA: TGTGCCAGCAGTAAACGACCGGGACAGGGGGCCTACAATGAGCAGTTCTTC
V gene: TRBV20-1; D gene: TRBD1; CDR3 length: 15; J gene: TRBJ1-6; clone size: NA; CDR3 protein: CSARVPGQVNSPLHF; CDR3 DNA: TGCAGTGCTAGAGTACCGGGACAGGTTAATTCACCCCTCCACTTT
V gene: TRBV2; D gene: NA; CDR3 length: 13; J gene: TRBJ1-1; clone size: few; CDR3 protein: CASSDRENTEAFF; CDR3 DNA: TGTGCCAGCAGTGATCGGGAAAACACTGAAGCTTTCTTT
V gene: TRBV28; D gene: NA; CDR3 length: 13; J gene: TRBJ1-5; clone size: NA; CDR3 protein: CASKAGWYQPQHF; CDR3 DNA: TGTGCCAGCAAGGCAGGGTGGTATCAGCCCCAGCATTTT
V gene: TRBV12-3/TRBV12-4; D gene: NA; CDR3 length: 15; J gene: TRBJ2-4; clone size: few; CDR3 protein: CASSLEDLAKNIQYF; CDR3 DNA: TGTGCCAGCAGTCTCGAGGACTTAGCCAAAAACATTCAGTACTTC
V gene: TRBV6-1; D gene: NA; CDR3 length: 16; J gene: TRBJ1-6; clone size: NA; CDR3 protein: CASSELANSFGSPLHF; CDR3 DNA: TGTGCCAGCAGTGAATTGGCTAACTCATTCGGTTCACCCCTCCACTTT
V gene: TRBV29-1; D gene: TRBD2; CDR3 length: 12; J gene: TRBJ2-5; clone size: NA; CDR3 protein: CSVEDEGREQYF; CDR3 DNA: TGCAGCGTTGAAGATGAAGGGCGGGAGCAGTACTTC
V gene: TRBV5-1; D gene: NA; CDR3 length: 15; J gene: TRBJ1-1; clone size: NA; CDR3 protein: CASSLAGPHGGEAFF; CDR3 DNA: TGCGCCAGCAGCTTGGCGGGCCCCCACGGTGGGGAAGCTTTCTTT
V gene: TRBV7-2; D gene: NA; CDR3 length: 16; J gene: TRBJ2-3; clone size: NA; CDR3 protein: CASSLALQASTDTQYF; CDR3 DNA: TGTGCCAGCAGCTTAGCGTTGCAGGCCAGCACAGATACGCAGTATTTT
V gene: TRBV2; D gene: TRBD2; CDR3 length: 12; J gene: TRBJ2-3; clone size: once; CDR3 protein: CASELSGNTQYF; CDR3 DNA: TGTGCCAGCGAGTTGAGCGGGAATACGCAGTATTTT
V gene: TRBV6-5; D gene: NA; CDR3 length: 15; J gene: TRBJ1-6; clone size: few; CDR3 protein: CASSVQGNSYSPLHF; CDR3 DNA: TGTGCCAGCAGTGTCCAAGGCAACTCGTATTCACCCCTCCACTTT
V gene: TRBV27; D gene: TRBD2; CDR3 length: 15; J gene: TRBJ2-5; clone size: few; CDR3 protein: CASTMSLADQETQYF; CDR3 DNA: TGTGCCAGCACCATGTCACTAGCGGACCAAGAGACCCAGTACTTC
V gene: TRBV29-1; D gene: TRBD1; CDR3 length: 12; J gene: TRBJ2-7; clone size: many; CDR3 protein: CSGIAGGYEQYF; CDR3 DNA: TGCAGCGGTATTGCAGGGGGCTACGAGCAGTACTTC
V gene: TRBV27; D gene: TRBD1; CDR3 length: 16; J gene: TRBJ2-1; clone size: few; CDR3 protein: CASSIWTGGVRNEQFF; CDR3 DNA: TGTGCCAGCAGTATTTGGACAGGGGGCGTGAGGAATGAGCAGTTCTTC
V gene: TRBV29-1; D gene: NA; CDR3 length: 13; J gene: TRBJ2-1; clone size: NA; CDR3 protein: CSVFRVSYNEQFF; CDR3 DNA: TGCAGCGTTTTTCGTGTCTCCTACAATGAGCAGTTCTTC
V gene: TRBV12-3/TRBV12-4; D gene: TRBD1; CDR3 length: 14; J gene: TRBJ2-5; clone size: NA; CDR3 protein: CASSRLRGQETQYF; CDR3 DNA: TGTGCCAGCAGCCGTTTGAGGGGGCAGGAGACCCAGTACTTC
V gene: TRBV7-9; D gene: NA; CDR3 length: 15; J gene: TRBJ1-1; clone size: once; CDR3 protein: CASSSTGRMNTEAFF; CDR3 DNA: TGTGCCAGCAGCTCGACAGGACGGATGAACACTGAAGCTTTCTTT
V gene: TRBV6-2/TRBV6-3; D gene: NA; CDR3 length: 15; J gene: TRBJ2-3; clone size: NA; CDR3 protein: CASNRRDFTADTQYF; CDR3 DNA: TGTGCCAGCAATAGACGGGACTTCACGGCAGATACGCAGTATTTT
V gene: TRBV12-3/TRBV12-4; D gene: NA; CDR3 length: 14; J gene: TRBJ1-1; clone size: few; CDR3 protein: CASSSGAGWAEAFF; CDR3 DNA: TGTGCCAGCAGTTCCGGAGCGGGTTGGGCTGAAGCTTTCTTT
V gene: TRBV11-2; D gene: NA; CDR3 length: 13; J gene: TRBJ2-5; clone size: NA; CDR3 protein: CASSPSGSKTQYF; CDR3 DNA: TGTGCCAGCAGTCCCTCGGGTTCGAAGACCCAGTACTTC
V gene: TRBV7-9; D gene: NA; CDR3 length: 16; J gene: TRBJ2-1; clone size: NA; CDR3 protein: CASSLDQSEGVDEQFF; CDR3 DNA: TGTGCCAGCAGCTTAGACCAGTCCGAGGGAGTCGATGAGCAGTTCTTC
V gene: TRBV7-2; D gene: NA; CDR3 length: 15; J gene: TRBJ2-7; clone size: few; CDR3 protein: CASSLEGTSSYEQYF; CDR3 DNA: TGTGCCAGCAGCTTAGAGGGGACAAGCTCCTACGAGCAGTACTTC
V gene: TRBV6-5; D gene: NA; CDR3 length: 15; J gene: TRBJ2-7; clone size: few; CDR3 protein: CASSYGGVADYEQYF; CDR3 DNA: TGTGCCAGCAGTTACGGGGGAGTCGCCGACTACGAGCAGTACTTC
V gene: TRBV5-1; D gene: TRBD2; CDR3 length: 15; J gene: TRBJ2-1; clone size: NA; CDR3 protein: CASSISGGHDNEQFF; CDR3 DNA: TGCGCCAGCAGCATTAGCGGGGGGCATGACAATGAGCAGTTCTTC
V gene: TRBV7-2; D gene: NA; CDR3 length: 15; J gene: TRBJ2-1; clone size: few; CDR3 protein: CASSLASSSYNEQFF; CDR3 DNA: TGTGCCAGCAGCTTAGCCTCGAGCTCCTACAATGAGCAGTTCTTC
V gene: TRBV6-6; D gene: NA; CDR3 length: 15; J gene: TRBJ1-1; clone size: NA; CDR3 protein: CASSYPAGMNTEAFF; CDR3 DNA: TGTGCCAGCAGTTACCCGGCAGGTATGAACACTGAAGCTTTCTTT
V gene: TRBV5-6; D gene: NA; CDR3 length: 13; J gene: TRBJ1-1; clone size: few; CDR3 protein: CASSEGGGTEAFF; CDR3 DNA: TGTGCCAGCAGCGAAGGGGGGGGCACTGAAGCTTTCTTT
V gene: TRBV6-5; D gene: NA; CDR3 length: 18; J gene: TRBJ2-1; clone size: NA; CDR3 protein: CASSYSFGEGAFYNEQFF; CDR3 DNA: TGTGCCAGCAGTTACTCTTTTGGGGAGGGGGCGTTTTACAATGAGCAGTTCTTC
V gene: TRBV20-1; D gene: NA; CDR3 length: 13; J gene: TRBJ2-2; clone size: NA; CDR3 protein: CSARRTTGGELFF; CDR3 DNA: TGCAGTGCTAGGCGGACAACCGGGGGGGAGCTGTTTTTT
V gene: TRBV4-1; D gene: NA; CDR3 length: 16; J gene: TRBJ2-1; clone size: NA; CDR3 protein: CASSEREALPYNEQFF; CDR3 DNA: TGCGCCAGCAGCGAAAGGGAAGCTCTTCCATACAATGAGCAGTTCTTC
V gene: TRBV6-2/TRBV6-3; D gene: NA; CDR3 length: 15; J gene: TRBJ1-2; clone size: few; CDR3 protein: CASRTRGRGDSGYTF; CDR3 DNA: TGTGCCAGCAGGACGCGGGGCAGGGGTGACAGTGGCTACACCTTC
V gene: TRBV4-1; D gene: NA; CDR3 length: 16; J gene: TRBJ2-7; clone size: NA; CDR3 protein: CASSQAPGTQGYEQYF; CDR3 DNA: TGCGCCAGTAGCCAAGCCCCCGGGACTCAGGGGTACGAGCAGTACTTC
V gene: TRBV20-1; D gene: NA; CDR3 length: 11; J gene: TRBJ2-1; clone size: NA; CDR3 protein: CSARDGNEQFF; CDR3 DNA: TGCAGTGCTAGAGATGGCAATGAGCAGTTCTTC
V gene: TRBV5-5; D gene: NA; CDR3 length: 14; J gene: TRBJ2-7; clone size: NA; CDR3 protein: CASSLYWGTYEQYF; CDR3 DNA: TGTGCCAGCAGCTTGTATTGGGGTACCTACGAGCAGTACTTC
V gene: TRBV28; D gene: NA; CDR3 length: 14; J gene: TRBJ2-2; clone size: NA; CDR3 protein: CASFRSSNTGELFF; CDR3 DNA: TGTGCCAGTTTTAGGTCTTCGAACACCGGGGAGCTGTTTTTT
V gene: TRBV12-3/TRBV12-4; D gene: NA; CDR3 length: 12; J gene: TRBJ2-3; clone size: few; CDR3 protein: CASRTGSDTQYF; CDR3 DNA: TGTGCCAGCCGGACCGGCTCAGATACGCAGTATTTT
V gene: TRBV4-1; D gene: NA; CDR3 length: 14; J gene: TRBJ1-5; clone size: NA; CDR3 protein: CASSQDLTGQPQHF; CDR3 DNA: TGCGCCAGCAGCCAAGATCTAACCGGGCAGCCCCAGCATTTT
V gene: TRBV10-3; D gene: TRBD2; CDR3 length: 16; J gene: TRBJ2-1; clone size: few; CDR3 protein: CAISDPSGGSYNEQFF; CDR3 DNA: TGTGCCATCAGTGATCCTAGCGGGGGGTCCTACAATGAGCAGTTCTTC
V gene: TRBV5-4; D gene: NA; CDR3 length: 17; J gene: TRBJ2-2; clone size: NA; CDR3 protein: CASSWRGGAVNTGELFF; CDR3 DNA: TGTGCCAGCAGCTGGAGAGGGGGAGCCGTGAACACCGGGGAGCTGTTTTTT
V gene: TRBV9; D gene: NA; CDR3 length: 14; J gene: TRBJ2-5; clone size: many; CDR3 protein: CASSVGGGEETQYF; CDR3 DNA: TGTGCCAGCAGCGTGGGGGGCGGGGAAGAGACCCAGTACTTC
V gene: TRBV12-3/TRBV12-4; D gene: TRBD2; CDR3 length: 13; J gene: TRBJ2-5; clone size: few; CDR3 protein: CASNAPGGETQYF; CDR3 DNA: TGTGCCAGCAACGCACCCGGGGGGGAGACCCAGTACTTC
V gene: TRBV2; D gene: NA; CDR3 length: 14; J gene: TRBJ1-1; clone size: NA; CDR3 protein: CASSEDGRDTEAFF; CDR3 DNA: TGTGCCAGCAGTGAAGACGGGCGGGACACTGAAGCTTTCTTT